This TCR beta chain came from a study of blood T cell repertoires in COVID-19. Across the study: From the United States, Italy and Spain came samples of acute and convalescent COVID-19. Nucleic acid was either cDNA or gDNA, and it came from T cells, B-cell-depleted T cells, or PBMCs.

The CDR3 is 16 residues long. V gave up 4 bases and J gave up 8 bases; unmatched junction bases: 10. Germline loops: CDR1 KGHDR, CDR2 SFDVKD. Authors' analysis steps: From reference gene primer amplification, estimates of nucleated cell counts were derived. Only in-frame clones appear in the TCRdb table, and some are missing; sequencing was by immunoSEQ multiplex PCR. The DNA gave D and trimming, while V, J and clone size come from that table. The table shows a few hundred thousand clones, with roughly nine tenths occurring only once. Worth noting for this clone: The same CDR3 can be traced to other DNA sequences in this sample.

The chain uses TRBV24-1 and TRBJ2-2; 9 bases agree with TRBD2. Sequences were obtained from peripheral blood. This TCR derives from a woman aged 40 to 50 who had recovered from COVID-19. In DNA form, the CDR3 reads TGTGCCACCAGTGAGACTAGCGGAAAACGGAGTGGGGAGCTGTTTTTT. Amino acid sequence: CATSETSGKRSGELFF.